The 28 T cell receptor beta chains listed next were all sequenced from one sample in a study of blood T cells in healthy people across ages. A J-beta primer mix and a sample-barcoded 5' primer were used in a second PCR of about 7 to 12 cycles. One entry per CDR3 protein, called by TCRdb with MiXCR from the 5' RACE reads. The sample yields 1.5 million to 2 million distinct CDR3 sequences, 40% to 55% seen once. What was sequenced was blood. These receptors were taken from a middle-aged woman in good health.

The chain is built from TRBV6-2 or TRBV6-3 and TRBJ2-1, with D perhaps matching TRBD1 (5 bases). The CDR3 spans 16 residues. Germline V gene sequence: CDR1 MNHEY, CDR2 SVGEGT. V was trimmed by 0 bases and J by 7 bases, leaving 16 bases between them. The CDR3 nucleotides read TGTGCCAGCAGTTACTCAGGGGTAGGGTTCGGGAATGAGCAGTTCTTC. It translates to CASSYSGVGFGNEQFF.

CDR3: CASSTGNPYNQPQHF. In nucleotides, the CDR3 is TGTGCCAGCAGTACAGGGAACCCCTACAATCAGCCCCAGCATTTT. The chain is built from TRBV12-3 or TRBV12-4 and TRBJ1-5; D is possibly TRBD1 (6 bases). This CDR3 comprises 15 residues. V dropped 5 bases and J dropped 3 bases, with 14 bases sitting between them.

The genes are TRBV5-8 and TRBJ1-5; D is ambiguous. The V end lost 3 bases, the J end lost 6 bases, and 10 bases lay between the germline ends. The CDR3 runs 13 residues. Germline-derived CDR1 and CDR2 are SGHTS and YDEGEE. The CDR3 sequence: CASSSLPGQPQHF. The CDR3 DNA follows: TGTGCCAGCAGCTCCTTACCCGGTCAGCCCCAGCATTTT. The whole variable domain, filled in from reference TRBV5-8 and TRBJ1-5, reads EAGVTQSPTHLIKTRGQQATLRCSPISGHTSVYWYQQALGLGLQFLLWYDEGEERNRGNFPPRFSGRQFPNYSSELNVNALELEDSALYLCASSSLPGQPQHFGDGTRLSIL.

J is TRBJ2-7 and V is TRBV5-1, with D possibly matching TRBD2 (6 bases). Germline CDR1 reads SGHRS; CDR2 reads YFSETQ. The CDR3 is 15 residues long. Trimming shortened V by 2 bases and J by 0 bases, and 12 bases separated the two germline ends. The CDR3 loop reads CASSLGWRDSYEQYF. The CDR3 DNA reads as TGCGCCAGCAGCTTAGGCTGGAGGGACTCCTACGAGCAGTACTTC.

This chain links TRBV6-6 with TRBJ1-1; 9 bases match TRBD1. Germline CDR1 reads MNHNY; CDR2 reads SVGAGI (reference sequence). V shed 2 bases and J 6 bases; nucleotides not matched to a gene: 7. The length of the CDR3 is 15 residues. The CDR3 region has the DNA TGTGCCAGCAGTTACGCCACAGGGGGCAAGGCTGAAGCTTTCTTT. Translated, it gives CASSYATGGKAEAFF.

This clonotype was seen a few times. The rearrangement joins TRBV20-1 to TRBJ2-7, with D uncertain. V was pared by 2 bases and J by 7 bases, with 15 bases between. CDR1 DFQATT and CDR2 SNEGSKA come from the germline V gene (reference sequence). The CDR3 totals 13 residues. The CDR3 loop reads CSARSRNQGEQYF. In DNA form, the CDR3 reads TGCAGTGCTAGAAGCCGGAATCAAGGGGAGCAGTACTTC.

The J gene is TRBJ2-1, the V gene TRBV11-2; D gene ambiguous. In germline, CDR1 is SGHAT, CDR2 FQNNGV. Trimming cost V 5 bases and J 7 bases, with 15 bases left between them. CDR3 size: 14 residues. CDR3 nucleotide sequence: TGTGCCAGCAGCCCCCTCAACTTTCGTAATGAGCAGTTCTTC. This gives the protein CASSPLNFRNEQFF.

The chain joins TRBV5-1 to TRBJ1-1; no clear D. The germline V gene encodes CDR1 SGHRS and CDR2 YFSETQ. V shed 2 bases and J shed 5 bases, with 13 bases lying between them. CDR3 length: 14 amino acids. This chain's CDR3 is CASSFGYAPTEAFF. CDR3 nucleotides: TGCGCCAGCAGCTTCGGATACGCACCAACTGAAGCTTTCTTT.

This clonotype was seen only a few times. V and J are TRBV29-1 and TRBJ1-4; a possible D gene is TRBD1 (6 bases). In germline, CDR1 is SQVTM, CDR2 ANQGSEA. The CDR3 runs 15 residues. The V and J ends lost 6 bases and 0 bases respectively, with 14 bases between them. The CDR3, as DNA: TGCAGCGTCGATCAGGGGTTCGCAACTAATGAAAAACTGTTTTTT. This sequence encodes CSVDQGFATNEKLFF.

The gene calls are TRBV9 and TRBJ1-1, with no clear D. Germline loops: CDR1 SGDLS, CDR2 YYNGEE. The CDR3 is made up of 13 amino acids. Trimming cost V 5 bases and J 2 bases, with 10 bases left between them. CDR3 coding DNA: TGTGCCAGCAGGGCCACAGATAACACTGAAGCTTTCTTT. Encoded protein: CASRATDNTEAFF.

The J gene is TRBJ2-3, the V gene TRBV20-1; D not resolved. The germline gives CDR1 DFQATT, CDR2 SNEGSKA (reference sequence). CDR3 length: 15 amino acids. Trimming took off 3 bases at V and 1 base at J, with 14 bases between the two ends. The CDR3 DNA sequence: TGCAGTGCTAGTGCCCCGGGCCTCCGCACAGATACGCAGTATTTT. Translated, it gives CSASAPGLRTDTQYF.

V and J are TRBV25-1 and TRBJ2-3; possible D gene TRBD1, 6 bases. CDR1 MGHDK and CDR2 SYGVNS come from the germline V gene. The CDR3 is 15 amino acids. Trimming removed 4 bases from V and 3 bases from J, with 14 bases in between. The CDR3 is CASSGGSQGTDTQYF. CDR3 bases: TGTGCCAGCAGTGGGGGGTCGCAGGGGACAGATACGCAGTATTTT. Full variable domain (missing parts from reference TRBV25-1 and TRBJ2-3): EADIYQTPRYLVIGTGKKITLECSQTMGHDKMYWYQQDPGMELHLIHYSYGVNSTEKGDLSSESTVSRIRTEHFPLTLESARPSHTSQYLCASSGGSQGTDTQYFGPGTRLTVL.

This chain links TRBV6-2 or TRBV6-3 with TRBJ2-7, with a possible D match to TRBD2 (5 bases). TRBJ2-1 matches the DNA end more closely, so the J call is doubtful. This CDR3 is 14 amino acids long. CDR1 MNHEY and CDR2 SVGEGT come from the germline V gene. In DNA form, the CDR3 reads TGTGCCAGCAGTTACGCGGGTTACTCCTACGAGCAGTTCTTC. The encoded protein is CASSYAGYSYEQFF.

The chain couples TRBV6-2 or TRBV6-3 to TRBJ2-1; D unclear. The V gene lost 3 bases and the J gene lost 10 bases, with 10 bases spanning the gap. The CDR3 is 12 amino acids. Germline CDR1 and CDR2: MNHEY and SVGEGT. CDR3 in DNA: TGTGCCAGCAGTTATGGAGCGTGGGAGCAGTTCTTC. The encoded protein is CASSYGAWEQFF.

The chain carries TRBV20-1 and TRBJ2-1; TRBD1 might be the D (6 bases). CDR1 is DFQATT and CDR2 is SNEGSKA in the germline V gene (reference sequence). V was clipped by 1 base and J by 3 bases, with 16 bases between them. This CDR3 is built from 16 residues. CDR3 nucleotide sequence: TGCAGTGCTAGAGGTACAGTGGACAGACTCTACAATGAGCAGTTCTTC. Translated, it gives CSARGTVDRLYNEQFF.

The V call is TRBV5-6, the J call TRBJ2-7; 7 nucleotides line up with TRBD1. Germline V gene sequence: CDR1 SGHDT, CDR2 YYEEEE. The trim removed 3 bases at V and 1 base at J, leaving 7 bases unmatched. CDR3 size: 15 residues. The CDR3 loop reads CASSSGGRASYEQYF. CDR3 DNA: TGTGCCAGCAGCTCAGGGGGACGGGCTTCCTACGAGCAGTACTTC.

The chain couples TRBV4-2 to TRBJ2-1; 10 nucleotides match TRBD1. The CDR3 contains 16 residues. V shed 0 bases and J 7 bases; nucleotides not matched to a gene: 6. Germline values: CDR1 LGHNA, CDR2 YNFKEQ. The CDR3 here is CASSQERTGGLNEQFF. DNA for the CDR3: TGTGCCAGCAGCCAAGAGAGGACAGGGGGGCTGAATGAGCAGTTCTTC.

This clonotype was picked up a small number of times. The chain links TRBV29-1 to TRBJ2-1; 8 bases match TRBD2. With V trimmed by 5 bases and J by 12 bases, 12 bases remained unmatched. The germline gives CDR1 SQVTM, CDR2 ANQGSEA. The CDR3 covers 13 residues. The CDR3 reads CSVFSGANPLQFF. DNA for the CDR3: TGCAGCGTTTTTAGCGGGGCGAACCCCTTGCAGTTCTTC.

This CDR3 reads CASQDPGGLGYTF. The CDR3 DNA reads TGTGCCAGCCAAGACCCCGGGGGCTTGGGCTACACCTTC. The genes are TRBV6-6 and TRBJ1-2, with D possibly matching TRBD1 (6 bases). Germline CDR1 and CDR2: MNHNY and SVGAGI (reference sequence). The CDR3 has 13 amino acids. Trimming left V 8 bases short and J 8 bases short, with 18 bases between.

The genes are TRBV2 and TRBJ2-7; TRBD1 matches 7 bases. J gave up 3 bases and V 6 bases, and 8 bases lay outside the gene matches. This CDR3 spans 14 amino acids. Germline loops: CDR1 SNHLY, CDR2 FYNNEI. The CDR3 is CASSPGQSFYEQYF. In DNA, the CDR3 is TGTGCCAGCAGCCCGGGACAGAGCTTCTACGAGCAGTACTTC.

This clonotype was counted a few times. The chain employs TRBV20-1 and TRBJ2-1, with TRBD2 matching 7 bases. V was pared by 3 bases and J by 2 bases, with 10 bases of the junction left unmatched. CDR1 is DFQATT and CDR2 is SNEGSKA in the germline V gene (reference sequence). This CDR3 contains 16 residues. The CDR3 region is CSASESGADTYNEQFF. As DNA, the CDR3 is TGCAGTGCTAGTGAAAGCGGGGCCGATACCTACAATGAGCAGTTCTTC.

Only a few counts were recorded for this clonotype. The chain couples TRBV12-3 or TRBV12-4 to TRBJ1-2; no firm D call. V dropped 4 bases and J dropped 4 bases, with 10 bases sitting between them. The length of the CDR3 is 13 residues. The CDR3 DNA is TGTGCCAGCAGTTGGGGTCGGTCCTATGGCTACACCTTC. It is translated as CASSWGRSYGYTF.

This clonotype was seen only a few times. The rearrangement uses TRBV28 and TRBJ2-3; D is unclear. CDR3 size: 12 residues. Germline V gene sequence: CDR1 MDHEN, CDR2 SYDVKM. With 5 bases removed from V and 6 bases from J, the gap between germline ends came to 9 bases. This CDR3 reads CASSPPWDTQYF. DNA of the CDR3: TGTGCCAGCAGTCCCCCATGGGATACGCAGTATTTT.

A few counts support this clonotype. The chain combines TRBV20-1 with TRBJ2-3; unclear D gene. CDR1 is DFQATT and CDR2 is SNEGSKA in the germline V gene (reference sequence). Trimming cost V 2 bases and J 2 bases, with 5 bases left between them. The CDR3 is made up of 12 amino acids. The CDR3 nucleotides are TGCAGTGCTAGAACAGTCACAGATACGCAGTATTTT. It yields the protein CSARTVTDTQYF.

The rearrangement links TRBV20-1 to TRBJ2-2; TRBD1 might be the D (6 bases). Germline V gene sequence: CDR1 DFQATT, CDR2 SNEGSKA (reference sequence). The CDR3 extends over 13 amino acids. V gave up 2 bases and J gave up 5 bases, with 9 bases separating them. The CDR3 nucleotides read TGCAGTGCTAGATTAAGGGGGACCGGGGAGCTGTTTTTT. Translation gives CSARLRGTGELFF.

In the case of this clonotype: Compared with germline, one end of the junction differs, possibly owing to a read error. The V call is TRBV4-1, the J call TRBJ2-3, with D maybe TRBD2 (5 bases). CDR1 is MGHRA and CDR2 is YSYEKL in the germline V gene. The CDR3 has 15 amino acids. DNA of the CDR3: TGCGCCAGCAGGCAAGGTGCGGCAGGCCTAGAGGGGCAGTATTTT. It translates to CASRQGAAGLEGQYF.

The chain uses TRBV7-9 and TRBJ2-1, with D hard to call. The length of the CDR3 is 16 residues. From germline, CDR1 is SEHNR and CDR2 FQNEAQ (reference sequence). V lost 5 bases, J lost 4 bases, and 18 bases lay in between. The CDR3 region is CASSPLPLSEYNEQFF. CDR3 coding DNA: TGTGCCAGCAGCCCCCTTCCACTTTCAGAATACAATGAGCAGTTCTTC.

This chain joins TRBV4-3 and TRBJ2-4, with D possibly being TRBD2 (7 bases). The CDR3 runs to 17 residues. V dropped 3 bases and J dropped 2 bases, with 17 bases sitting between them. Per the germline V gene, CDR1 is LGHNA and CDR2 is YSLEER. CDR3 sequence (DNA): TGCGCCAGCAGCCAGGTGGGGAGGGGGGGAACCAAAAACATTCAGTACTTC. Amino acid sequence: CASSQVGRGGTKNIQYF.